This TCR beta chain was identified during a study of molecular identifiers for immune sequencing clone quantification. Study conclusions and caveats: Barcode collisions between identical TCR molecules could shrink estimates of highly expanded clone sizes. In CMV-specific effectors, clones above 20 copies held over 99% of molecules; naive, under 1%.

A word on this clonotype: Its antigen is currently unknown.

The length of the CDR3 is 16 residues. The J segment lost 2 bases and the V segment lost 1 base, leaving 6 bases of the junction unmatched. Germline values: CDR1 DFQATT, CDR2 SNEGSKA (reference sequence). TCRdb analysed the PCR reads with MiXCR anew, one entry per CDR3 protein. The sample contains some 320,000 distinct CDR3 sequences, roughly 24% of which appear only once. Source material: naive CD8+ T cells from blood, with Jurkat cell RNA spiked in. Subset defined: FACS-sorted CD8+CD4-CCR7+CD45RA+ naive T cells. V and J are TRBV20-1 and TRBJ2-3; TRBD1 matches 10 bases. This TCR came from a human donor in good health. Some libraries in this study had Jurkat cell RNA spiked in. The CDR3 loop is CSARAPGQGYTDTQYF. The CDR3 nucleotides read TGCAGTGCTAGAGCCCCGGGACAGGGGTACACAGATACGCAGTATTTT.